This is a list of T cell receptor beta chains from one sample in a study of technical replicates of blood from a handful of donors. TCRdb's table, derived via immunoSEQ multiplex PCR, lists solely in-frame clones and lacks some. Of about 84,000 clones listed, 95% to 98% were seen once; the top ten hold more than 0.12%. Material for sequencing was T cells isolated from PBMCs. These receptors came from a human donor in good health. The CDR3 runs from the conserved cysteine through the conserved F or W. D genes are given only for firm matches. The size entry is marked missing in some rows and otherwise reads once, few, many or a size class.

>TRBD1|TRBV7-9|once|TRBJ1-1
CASSFIPGQMRSTEAFF
TGTGCCAGCAGTTTCATACCGGGACAGATGAGATCCACTGAAGCTTTCTTT
>.|TRBV4-2|.|TRBJ2-3
CASSQEGNGGSTDTQYF
TGTGCCAGCAGCCAAGAAGGAAACGGGGGTTCCACAGATACGCAGTATTTT
>TRBD1|TRBV29-1|.|TRBJ2-1
CSVEGGQGGSYNEQFF
TGCAGCGTTGAAGGGGGACAGGGGGGATCCTACAATGAGCAGTTCTTC
>.|TRBV5-1|.|TRBJ2-5
CASSLVVGGRETQYF
TGCGCCAGCAGCTTGGTGGTGGGGGGGCGAGAGACCCAGTACTTC
>TRBD2|TRBV19|once|TRBJ2-1
CASSLRAGGGNEQFF
TGTGCCAGTAGCCTTCGAGCGGGAGGGGGGAATGAGCAGTTCTTC
>.|TRBV11-1|.|TRBJ1-5
CASSSDRNQPQHF
TGTGCCAGCAGCTCCGACAGGAATCAGCCCCAGCATTTT
>.|TRBV7-8|.|TRBJ2-7
CASSLAYEYEQYF
TGTGCCAGCAGCTTAGCGTACGAGTACGAGCAGTACTTC
>TRBD2|TRBV11-2|.|TRBJ2-5
CASSNGLAGGPETQYF
TGTGCCAGCAGCAACGGACTAGCGGGGGGGCCTGAGACCCAGTACTTC
>.|TRBV7-8|.|TRBJ1-5
CASSFTEEGRGQHF
TGTGCCAGCAGCTTTACTGAGGAAGGGAGAGGCCAGCATTTT
>TRBD1|TRBV7-2|.|TRBJ2-5
CASSLRDRPWGETQYF
TGTGCCAGCAGCCTACGGGACAGACCTTGGGGGGAGACCCAGTACTTC
>TRBD1|TRBV5-1|.|TRBJ1-2
CASSFTGGEDYGYTF
TGCGCCAGCAGCTTTACAGGGGGCGAGGACTATGGCTACACCTTC
>TRBD2|TRBV27|.|TRBJ2-5
CASSFRTSGGALKTQYF
TGTGCCAGCAGTTTTCGGACTAGCGGGGGGGCCTTGAAGACCCAGTACTTC
>.|TRBV27|.|TRBJ1-2
CASITQREQLRGGYTF
TGTGCCAGCATCACTCAGAGGGAGCAATTAAGAGGGGGCTACACCTTC
>.|TRBV10-3|.|TRBJ2-1
CAISVVLADEQFF
TGTGCCATCAGTGTGGTCCTAGCAGATGAGCAGTTCTTC
>.|TRBV30|.|TRBJ1-5
CAWSAGPNQPQHF
TGTGCCTGGAGTGCAGGGCCTAATCAGCCCCAGCATTTT
>TRBD1|TRBV6-4|once|TRBJ2-1
CASSDEGDRPNEQFF
TGTGCCAGCAGTGATGAGGGGGACAGGCCCAATGAGCAGTTCTTC
>TRBD1|TRBV7-7|.|TRBJ2-2
CASSSYLQGATTGELFF
TGTGCCAGCAGCTCGTACTTACAGGGGGCGACGACCGGGGAGCTGTTTTTT
>.|TRBV5-1|.|TRBJ1-1
CASSLELNTEAFF
TGCGCCAGCAGCTTGGAACTCAACACTGAAGCTTTCTTT
>.|TRBV7-9|.|TRBJ1-3
CASSVTGTGNTIYF
TGTGCCAGCAGCGTAACAGGGACTGGAAACACCATATATTTT
>TRBD1|TRBV9|.|TRBJ1-4
CASSAGQGQVKLFF
TGTGCCAGCAGCGCCGGACAGGGGCAAGTAAAACTGTTTTTT
>TRBD1|TRBV25-1|.|TRBJ2-1
CASSGRPRTGNYNEQFF
TGTGCCAGCAGTGGCCGCCCCAGGACAGGGAATTACAATGAGCAGTTCTTC
>.|TRBV7-2|.|TRBJ2-7
CASSLAMVRLGQYF
TGTGCCAGCAGCTTAGCGATGGTCCGCCTAGGGCAGTACTTC
>TRBD1|TRBV6-5|.|TRBJ2-5
CAVNSGQGRWETQYF
TGTGCCGTAAATTCCGGACAGGGTCGTTGGGAGACCCAGTACTTC
>.|TRBV7-9|.|TRBJ2-2
CALRGQGNTGELFF
TGTGCTCTTCGAGGTCAGGGGAACACCGGGGAGCTGTTTTTT
>TRBD2|TRBV5-1|once|TRBJ2-7
CASSRGLAGSGEQYF
TGCGCCAGCAGCAGAGGACTAGCGGGGTCTGGTGAGCAGTACTTC
>.|TRBV4-1|.|TRBJ1-1
CASSQDPPGTEAFF
TGCGCCAGCAGCCAAGATCCCCCGGGCACTGAAGCTTTCTTT
>TRBD1|TRBV19|.|TRBJ2-7
CASSILGQGFYEQYF
TGTGCCAGTAGTATCCTCGGACAGGGATTCTACGAGCAGTACTTC
>TRBD1|TRBV29-1|.|TRBJ2-2
CSVVHPGGTGELFF
TGCAGCGTTGTGCACCCAGGGGGCACCGGGGAGCTGTTTTTT
>TRBD2|TRBV5-1|.|TRBJ2-3
CASSSTGRLAGGSGTQYF
TGCGCCAGCAGTTCCACCGGTCGACTAGCGGGAGGATCAGGGACGCAGTATTTT
>.|TRBV15|once|TRBJ1-2
CATSRDRRTVPGYTF
TGTGCCACCAGCAGAGATCGGCGGACAGTCCCTGGCTACACCTTC
>TRBD1|TRBV11-3|.|TRBJ2-5
CASRDRGRETQYF
TGTGCCAGCAGGGACAGGGGCAGAGAGACCCAGTACTTC
>TRBD2|TRBV30|once|TRBJ2-7
CAWSVAGGPYEQYF
TGTGCCTGGAGTGTGGCGGGGGGACCCTACGAGCAGTACTTC
>.|TRBV10-3|.|TRBJ1-5
CAISEPGDQPQHF
TGTGCCATCAGTGAGCCCGGGGATCAGCCCCAGCATTTT
>.|TRBV5-6|.|TRBJ1-5
CASSLATGSENQPQHF
TGTGCCAGCAGCTTGGCGACAGGTTCCGAAAATCAGCCCCAGCATTTT
>TRBD2|TRBV28|.|TRBJ2-3
CASSLGGRGGYFGADTQYF
TGTGCCAGCAGTTTAGGGGGACGGGGGGGTTACTTTGGGGCAGATACGCAGTATTTT
>.|TRBV7-6|.|TRBJ2-7
CASSLMDSYEQYF
TGTGCCAGCAGCCTCATGGACAGCTACGAGCAGTACTTC
>.|TRBV7-9|.|TRBJ2-7
CASSFSDGSAYEQYF
TGTGCCAGCAGCTTCTCGGACGGGAGCGCCTACGAGCAGTACTTC
>.|TRBV5-4|.|TRBJ1-3
CATSMGDTSGNTIYF
TGTGCCACCTCGATGGGGGACACCTCTGGAAACACCATATATTTT
>TRBD2|TRBV4-1|.|TRBJ2-1
CASSQEPPGGSSYNEQFF
TGCGCCAGCAGCCAAGAGCCCCCGGGAGGGAGCTCCTACAATGAGCAGTTCTTC
>.|TRBV5-4|.|TRBJ1-1
CASSLGQITEAFF
TGTGCCAGCAGCTTGGGACAGATCACTGAAGCTTTCTTT
>TRBD2|TRBV11-3|.|TRBJ2-5
CASSFRDYKETQYF
TGTGCCAGCAGCTTCCGGGACTATAAAGAGACCCAGTACTTC
>TRBD1|TRBV10-3|.|TRBJ1-5
CAISRDSVNQPQHF
TGTGCCATCAGTCGGGACAGCGTAAATCAGCCCCAGCATTTT
>TRBD1|TRBV4-1|.|TRBJ2-7
CASSQGDRVYEQYF
TGCGCCAGCAGCCAAGGGGACAGGGTGTACGAGCAGTACTTC
>TRBD2|TRBV4-2|.|TRBJ2-5
CASSQGGLAGGQETQYF
TGTGCCAGCAGCCAGGGTGGACTAGCGGGAGGGCAAGAGACCCAGTACTTC
>.|TRBV19|.|TRBJ1-2
CASTGDQYGYTF
TGTGCCAGTACAGGGGACCAATATGGCTACACCTTC
>TRBD1|TRBV15|once|TRBJ1-2
CATSRDPLQGGGYTF
TGTGCCACCAGCAGAGACCCCTTACAGGGGGGAGGCTACACCTTC
>.|TRBV7-9|.|TRBJ2-5
CASSPQQGSNQETQYF
TGTGCCAGCAGCCCCCAACAGGGTAGCAACCAAGAGACCCAGTACTTC
>.|TRBV30|.|TRBJ1-3
CAWSHPTLGNTIYF
TGTGCCTGGAGTCATCCAACTCTCGGAAACACCATATATTTT
>TRBD2|TRBV4-1|.|TRBJ2-7
CASSQGLAPYEQYF
TGCGCCAGCAGCCAGGGACTAGCCCCCTACGAGCAGTACTTC
>.|TRBV7-9|.|TRBJ2-7
CASSLAGAISSYEQYF
TGTGCCAGCAGCTTAGCAGGGGCGATTTCCTCCTACGAGCAGTACTTC
>.|TRBV30|.|TRBJ1-4
CAWSVTGNNEKLFF
TGTGCCTGGAGTGTAACAGGAAATAATGAAAAACTGTTTTTT
>.|TRBV5-1|.|TRBJ1-1
CASSLTGSDTEAFF
TGCGCCAGCAGCTTGACAGGGTCCGACACTGAAGCTTTCTTT
>.|TRBV11-3|.|TRBJ1-1
CASSLPGQVNTEAFF
TGTGCCAGCAGCCTACCGGGACAAGTGAACACTGAAGCTTTCTTT
>.|TRBV10-1|once|TRBJ2-7
CASSDGIYEQYF
TGCGCCAGCAGTGACGGTATCTACGAGCAGTACTTC
>.|TRBV5-1|.|TRBJ1-1
CASRTETEAFF
TGCGCCAGCAGGACAGAAACTGAAGCTTTCTTT